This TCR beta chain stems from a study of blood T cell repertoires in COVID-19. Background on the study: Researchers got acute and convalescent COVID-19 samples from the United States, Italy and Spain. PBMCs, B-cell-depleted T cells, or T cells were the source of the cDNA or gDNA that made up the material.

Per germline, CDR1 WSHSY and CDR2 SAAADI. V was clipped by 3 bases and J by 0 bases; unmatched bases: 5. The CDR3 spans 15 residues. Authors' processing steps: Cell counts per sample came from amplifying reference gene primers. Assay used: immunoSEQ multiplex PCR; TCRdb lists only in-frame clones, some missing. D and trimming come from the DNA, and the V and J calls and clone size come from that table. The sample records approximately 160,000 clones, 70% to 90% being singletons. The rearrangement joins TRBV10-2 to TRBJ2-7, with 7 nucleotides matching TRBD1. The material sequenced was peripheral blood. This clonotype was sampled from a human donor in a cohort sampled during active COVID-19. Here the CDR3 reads CASSETGVSSYEQYF. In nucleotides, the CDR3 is TGCGCCAGCAGTGAAACAGGGGTGAGCTCCTACGAGCAGTACTTC.